This passage covers 7 T cell receptor beta chains from one sample sequenced in a study of lymphopenia after photon versus proton radiotherapy. The data were produced by immunoSEQ multiplex PCR, yet TCRdb's version contains in-frame clones alone and is incomplete. The sample has approximately 160,000 clones; about 85% are singletons. The sequencing used peripheral blood, collected from a patient treated with photon-based radiotherapy. The receptors were gathered from a man over 45 with gastric cancer.

J is TRBJ1-4 and V is TRBV18; D call uncertain. The length of the CDR3 is 13 residues. V was shortened by 2 bases and J by 2 bases, with 3 bases between the two germline ends. Germline V lookup: CDR1 KGHSH, CDR2 LQKENI. In nucleotides, the CDR3 is TGTGCCAGCTCACCAGGGACTAATGAAAAACTGTTTTTT. Its protein product is CASSPGTNEKLFF.

The gene calls are TRBV29-1 and TRBJ1-2, with TRBD1 matching 7 bases. Germline lookup yields CDR1 SQVTM and CDR2 ANQGSEA. The CDR3 covers 12 residues. V shed 2 bases, J shed 4 bases, and the junction held 1 base outside the gene matches. CDR3 nucleotides: TGCAGCGTTGAACAGGGGGGCTATGGCTACACCTTC. Translated: CSVEQGGYGYTF.

This chain links TRBV19 with TRBJ1-2; D not certain. Trimming removed 5 bases from V and 6 bases from J, with 7 bases in between. Looked up from germline, CDR1 is LNHDA and CDR2 is SQIVND (reference sequence). CDR3 length: 11 residues. The CDR3 nucleotides read TGTGCCAGTAGTTGGTCCGATGGCTACACCTTC. Residues: CASSWSDGYTF. Full variable domain (remainder filled in from reference TRBV19 and TRBJ1-2): DGGITQSPKYLFRKEGQNVTLSCEQNLNHDAMYWYRQDPGQGLRLIYYSQIVNDFQKGDIAEGYSVSREKKESFPLTVTSAQKNPTAFYLCASSWSDGYTFGSGTRLTVV.

The genes are TRBV4-1 and TRBJ2-5, with a tentative D call TRBD1 (8 bases). Germline CDR1 reads MGHRA; CDR2 reads YSYEKL. V lost 4 bases to trimming and J lost 4 bases, with 13 bases between them. This CDR3 comprises 14 residues. CDR3 bases: TGCGCCAGCAGCCCGTACAGGGGGGGAGAGACCCAGTACTTC. Protein product: CASSPYRGGETQYF.

This chain connects TRBV29-1 to TRBJ2-5; possibly TRBD1 for D (7 bases). Trimming took 4 bases from V and 5 from J, leaving 17 bases between them. The CDR3 loop spans 14 amino acids. Germline V gene lookup returns CDR1 SQVTM and CDR2 ANQGSEA. The CDR3 DNA follows: TGCAGCGTTGCATCGACAGCAGGGGGGGAGACCCAGTACTTC. Its protein product is CSVASTAGGETQYF.

V gene TRBV4-2 combines with J gene TRBJ2-5; D might be TRBD2 (6 bases). V shed 0 bases and J shed 4 bases, with 12 bases lying between them. Germline V gives CDR1 LGHNA, CDR2 YNFKEQ. The CDR3 spans 15 residues. The chain's CDR3 is CASSQDVGGSETQYF. Written as DNA, the CDR3 is TGTGCCAGCAGCCAAGATGTTGGGGGGTCAGAGACCCAGTACTTC.

This chain joins TRBV6-5 and TRBJ1-4; D possibly corresponds to TRBD1 (5 bases). The CDR3 extends over 16 amino acids. Per germline, CDR1 MNHEY and CDR2 SVGAGI. V gave up 0 bases and J gave up 0 bases, with 8 bases separating them. CDR3 sequence (DNA): TGTGCCAGCAGTTACTCGCCACAGGCAACTAATGAAAAACTGTTTTTT. This codes for CASSYSPQATNEKLFF.